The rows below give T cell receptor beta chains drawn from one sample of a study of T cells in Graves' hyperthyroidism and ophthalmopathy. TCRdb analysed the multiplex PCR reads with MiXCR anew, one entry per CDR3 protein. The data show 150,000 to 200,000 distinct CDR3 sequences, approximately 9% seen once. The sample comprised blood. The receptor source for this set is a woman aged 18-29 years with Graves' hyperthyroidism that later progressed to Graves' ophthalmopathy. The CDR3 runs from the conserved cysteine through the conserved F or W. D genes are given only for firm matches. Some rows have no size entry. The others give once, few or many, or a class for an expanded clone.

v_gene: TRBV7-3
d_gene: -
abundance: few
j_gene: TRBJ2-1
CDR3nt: TGTGCCAGCAGCTTGCGGCGGGGTCAGGGTGAGCAGTTCTTC
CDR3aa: CASSLRRGQGEQFF

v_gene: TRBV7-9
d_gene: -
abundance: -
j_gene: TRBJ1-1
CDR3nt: TGTGCCAGCAGCTTAGCGTTTGGACAGAACACTGAAGCTTTCTTT
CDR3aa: CASSLAFGQNTEAFF

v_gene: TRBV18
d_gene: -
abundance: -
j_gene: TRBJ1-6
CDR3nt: TGTGCCAGCTCACCGTTCAATTCACCCCTCCACTTT
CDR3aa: CASSPFNSPLHF

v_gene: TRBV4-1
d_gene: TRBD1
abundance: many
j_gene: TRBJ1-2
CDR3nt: TGCGCCAGCAGCTCACACGGGACAGGGCCTGGCTACACCTTC
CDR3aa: CASSSHGTGPGYTF

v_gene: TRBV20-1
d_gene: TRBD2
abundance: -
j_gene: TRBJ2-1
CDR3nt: TGCAGTGCTAGGCGGACTAGCGCATACAATGAGCAGTTCTTC
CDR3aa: CSARRTSAYNEQFF

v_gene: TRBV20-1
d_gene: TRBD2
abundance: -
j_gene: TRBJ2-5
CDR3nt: TGCAGTGCTAGAGACGCTAGCGGGGCAGCAGAGACCCAGTACTTC
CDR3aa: CSARDASGAAETQYF

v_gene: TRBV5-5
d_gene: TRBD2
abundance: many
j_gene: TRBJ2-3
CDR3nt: TGTGCCAGCAGCCTCACTAGCGGGGGGTCTACGCAGTATTTT
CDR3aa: CASSLTSGGSTQYF

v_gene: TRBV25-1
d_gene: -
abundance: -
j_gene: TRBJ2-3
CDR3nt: TGTGCCAGCAGCCGACAAGCGCCCGGCGCAGATACGCAGTATTTT
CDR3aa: CASSRQAPGADTQYF

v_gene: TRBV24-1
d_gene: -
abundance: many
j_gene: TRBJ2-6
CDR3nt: TGTGCCACCAGACCGAACTCTGGGGCCAACGTCCTGACTTTC
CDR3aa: CATRPNSGANVLTF

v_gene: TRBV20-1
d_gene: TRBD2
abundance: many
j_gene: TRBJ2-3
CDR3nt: TGCAGTGCCCTCAGCGGGAGAGTCACAGATACGCAGTATTTT
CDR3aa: CSALSGRVTDTQYF

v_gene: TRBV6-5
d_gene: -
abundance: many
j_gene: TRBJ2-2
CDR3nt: TGTGCCAGCAGTTACTCGAGGGTTCTCAGCGCCGGGGAGCTGTTTTTT
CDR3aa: CASSYSRVLSAGELFF

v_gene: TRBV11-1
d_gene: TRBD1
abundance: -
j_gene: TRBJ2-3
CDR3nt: TGTGCCAGCAGCCTATCGGGGCAGGGGGCCACAGATACGCAGTATTTT
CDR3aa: CASSLSGQGATDTQYF

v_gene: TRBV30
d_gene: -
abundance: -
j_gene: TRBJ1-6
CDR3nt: TGTGCCTGGAGCGCGGAGGGTGGGGAATCACCCCTCCACTTT
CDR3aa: CAWSAEGGESPLHF

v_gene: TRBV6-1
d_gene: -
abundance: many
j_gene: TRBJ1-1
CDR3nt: TGTGCCACCGCTGTGGGGGGGGGGGGTGAAGCTTTCTTT
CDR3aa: CATAVGGGGEAFF

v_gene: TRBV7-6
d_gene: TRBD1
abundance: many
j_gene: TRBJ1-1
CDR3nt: TGTGCCAGCAGCCACGACAGGGAGTCTGCGAACACTGAAGCTTTCTTT
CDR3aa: CASSHDRESANTEAFF

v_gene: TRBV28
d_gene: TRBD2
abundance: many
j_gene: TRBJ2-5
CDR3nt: TGTGCCAGCAGTATAGCGGGGGGGCAAGAGACCCAGTACTTC
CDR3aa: CASSIAGGQETQYF

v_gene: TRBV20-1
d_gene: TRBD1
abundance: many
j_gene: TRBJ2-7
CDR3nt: TGCAGTGCAAATGGGGACAGGGGGGATTACGAGCAGTACTTC
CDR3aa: CSANGDRGDYEQYF

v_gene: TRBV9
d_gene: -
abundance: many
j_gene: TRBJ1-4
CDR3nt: TGTGCCAGCAGCTCCTACTACGGGGGTGACGGTGAAAAACTGTTTTTT
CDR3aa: CASSSYYGGDGEKLFF

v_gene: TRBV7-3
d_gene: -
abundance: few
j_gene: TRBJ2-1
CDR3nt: TGTGCCAGCAGCTTAGTGCGGGACCCCTCCTACAATGAGCAGTTCTTC
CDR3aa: CASSLVRDPSYNEQFF

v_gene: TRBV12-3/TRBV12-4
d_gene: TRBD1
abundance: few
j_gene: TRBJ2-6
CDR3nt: TGTGCCAGCAGTCCCGGGACAGGGCGGTCTGGGGCCAACGTCCTGACTTTC
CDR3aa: CASSPGTGRSGANVLTF

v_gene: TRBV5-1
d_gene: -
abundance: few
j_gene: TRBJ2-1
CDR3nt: TGCGCCAGCAGCTACGGACGGTTCAATGAGCAGTTCTTC
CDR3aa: CASSYGRFNEQFF

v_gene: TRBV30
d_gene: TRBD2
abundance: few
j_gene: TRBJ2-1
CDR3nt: TGTGCCTGGAGTCCTGGGACTAGCGGGAGGCCCGGGGGGGATGAGCAGTTCTTC
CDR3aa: CAWSPGTSGRPGGDEQFF

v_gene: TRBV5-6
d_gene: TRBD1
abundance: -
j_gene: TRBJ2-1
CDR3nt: TGTGCCAGCAGCTTGGTTCAGGGGGTACATGAGCAGTTCTTC
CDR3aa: CASSLVQGVHEQFF

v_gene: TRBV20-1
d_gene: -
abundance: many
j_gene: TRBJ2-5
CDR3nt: TGCAGTGCCGCCCTTGAGACCCAGTACTTC
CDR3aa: CSAALETQYF

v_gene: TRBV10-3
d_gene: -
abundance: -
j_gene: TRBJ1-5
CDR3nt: TGTGCCATCAGTCGGGAAGAGGGTCAGCCCCAGCATTTT
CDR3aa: CAISREEGQPQHF

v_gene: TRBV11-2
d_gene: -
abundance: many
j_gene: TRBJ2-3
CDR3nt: TGTGCCAGCAGCCCGGGGGCCCGCACAGATACGCAGTATTTT
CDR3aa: CASSPGARTDTQYF

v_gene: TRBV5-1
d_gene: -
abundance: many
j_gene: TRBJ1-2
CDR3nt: TGCGCCAGCAGCTTCTCGAGGAGAATCTATGGCTACACCTTC
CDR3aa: CASSFSRRIYGYTF

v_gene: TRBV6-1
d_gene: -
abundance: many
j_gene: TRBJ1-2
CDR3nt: TGTGCCACCGACCGTAACTATGGCTACACCTTC
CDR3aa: CATDRNYGYTF

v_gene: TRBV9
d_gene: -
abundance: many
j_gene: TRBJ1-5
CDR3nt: TGTGCCAGCGGAATGGGGGGTAGCAATCAGCCCCAGCATTTT
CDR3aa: CASGMGGSNQPQHF

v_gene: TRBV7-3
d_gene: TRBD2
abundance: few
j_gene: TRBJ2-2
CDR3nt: TGTGCCAGCAGCCCAACCCTAGCGGGAAGATCCGGGGAGCTGTTTTTT
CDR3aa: CASSPTLAGRSGELFF

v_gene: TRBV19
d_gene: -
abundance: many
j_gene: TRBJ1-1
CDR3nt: TGTGCCAGCGCAAGTACGGGACGAGTGAACACTGAAGCTTTCTTT
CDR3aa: CASASTGRVNTEAFF

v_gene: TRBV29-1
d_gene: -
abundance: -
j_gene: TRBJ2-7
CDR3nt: TGCAGCGTTGTAACTTTGGGCAGCTCCTACGAGCAGTACTTC
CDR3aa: CSVVTLGSSYEQYF

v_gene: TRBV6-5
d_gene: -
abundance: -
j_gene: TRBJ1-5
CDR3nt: TGTGCCAGCAGTTACTCGATAGGTCTCACCTCAGGCGGCAATCAGCCCCAGCATTTT
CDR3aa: CASSYSIGLTSGGNQPQHF

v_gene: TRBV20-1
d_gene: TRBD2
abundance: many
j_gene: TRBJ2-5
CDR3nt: TGCAGTGCTAGACTGGGGGGTAGCGGGGAGACCCAGTACTTC
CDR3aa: CSARLGGSGETQYF

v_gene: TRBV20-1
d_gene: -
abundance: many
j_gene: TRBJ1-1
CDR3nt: TGCAGTGCTCGGGAGGGGAACACTGAAGCTTTCTTT
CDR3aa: CSAREGNTEAFF

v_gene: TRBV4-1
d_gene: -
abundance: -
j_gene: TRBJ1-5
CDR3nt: TGCGCCAGCAGCCAAGAGCTCGGGGCTCTCAATCAGCCCCAGCATTTT
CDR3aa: CASSQELGALNQPQHF

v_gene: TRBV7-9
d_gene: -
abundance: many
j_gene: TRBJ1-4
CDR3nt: TGTGCCAGCAGCCTAGACGGGAATGAAAAACTGTTTTTT
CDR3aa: CASSLDGNEKLFF